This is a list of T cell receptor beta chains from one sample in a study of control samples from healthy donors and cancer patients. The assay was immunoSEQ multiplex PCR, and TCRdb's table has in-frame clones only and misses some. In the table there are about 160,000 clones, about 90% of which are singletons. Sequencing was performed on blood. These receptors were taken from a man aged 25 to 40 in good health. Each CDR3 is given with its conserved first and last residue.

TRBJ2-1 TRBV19 CASSIVLAGAPGQFF
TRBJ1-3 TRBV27 CASSLGTGLGNTIYF
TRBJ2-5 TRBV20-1 CSGGNAETQYF
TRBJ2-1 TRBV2 CASRSSGQFF
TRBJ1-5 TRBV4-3 CASSQDRGTGNSQPQHF
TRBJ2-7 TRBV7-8 CASSRRMGLAGDLQYF
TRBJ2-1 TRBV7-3 CASSTRSSSYNEQFF
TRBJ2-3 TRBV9 CASSADEAGGRRYTQYF
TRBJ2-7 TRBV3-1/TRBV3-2 CASSQGGYEQYF
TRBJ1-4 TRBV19 CASSYRVREKLFF
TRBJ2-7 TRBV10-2 CASSDPGAGGFFEQYF
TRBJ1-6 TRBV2 CASSDRDRGNSPLHF
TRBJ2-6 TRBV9 CASSVSIPRGDPSGANVLTF
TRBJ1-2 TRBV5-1 CASSLSEEGYTF
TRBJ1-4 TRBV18 CASSPMNSPREKLFF
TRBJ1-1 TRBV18 CASSPSQGRTEAFF
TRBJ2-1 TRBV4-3 CASSWSSYNEQFF
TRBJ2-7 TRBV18 CASSTDSYEQYF
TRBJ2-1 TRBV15 CATSRSGGSSYNEQFF
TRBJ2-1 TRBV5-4 CASSLDEGLSYNEQFF
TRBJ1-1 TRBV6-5 CASSYADSFTEAFF
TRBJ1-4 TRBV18 CASSPSRNEKLFF
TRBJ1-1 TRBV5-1 CASSLLTISKGTEAFF
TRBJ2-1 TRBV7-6 CASSQGQVNEQFF
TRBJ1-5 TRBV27 CASRAPTNQPQHF
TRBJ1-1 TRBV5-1 CASSLQDHTEAFF
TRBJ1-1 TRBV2 CASIPDGLKAFF
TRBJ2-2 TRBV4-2 CASSQENLNTGELFF
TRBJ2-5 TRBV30 CAWSRGAVETQYF
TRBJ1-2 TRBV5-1 CASSYSGEAGNGYTF
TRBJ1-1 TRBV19 CASTLYSNTEAFF
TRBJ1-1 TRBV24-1 CATSDSGDTEAFF
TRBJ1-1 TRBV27 CASSRVGMNTEAFF
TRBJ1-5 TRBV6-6 CASSSQQGRYQPQHF
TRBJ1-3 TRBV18 CASSPHQGDGNTIYF
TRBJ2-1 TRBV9 CASSPQLGAYNEQFF
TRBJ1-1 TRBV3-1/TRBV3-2 CASSPDLKTEAFF
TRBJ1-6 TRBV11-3 CASSRGQSNSPLHF
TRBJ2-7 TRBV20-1 CSASRGGPYEQYF
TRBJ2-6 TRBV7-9 CASSLGDFKDDSGANVLTF
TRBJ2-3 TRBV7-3 CASSLGLSTDTQYF
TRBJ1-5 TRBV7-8 CASSLGDSNQPQHF
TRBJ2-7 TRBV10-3 CAISERWSSGGREQYF
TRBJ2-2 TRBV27 CASSPSTSGGAGELFF
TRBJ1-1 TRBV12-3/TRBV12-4 CASSPPQGKAFF
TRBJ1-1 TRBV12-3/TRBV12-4 CASTLRANTEAFF
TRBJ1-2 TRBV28 CASSFQQPNYGYTF
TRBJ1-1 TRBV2 CASSEEGNTEAFF
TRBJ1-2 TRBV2 CASSGGQNYGYTF
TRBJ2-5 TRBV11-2 CASSLSATEETQYF
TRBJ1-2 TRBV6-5 CASSLNGGGYTF
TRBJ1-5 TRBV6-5 CASSYSRDQPQHF
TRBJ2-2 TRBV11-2 CASSFRDRATGELFF
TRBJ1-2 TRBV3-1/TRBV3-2 CASSQDLGVPIKGHGYTF
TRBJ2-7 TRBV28 CASSFRGPSYEQYF
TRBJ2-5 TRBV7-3 CASSSGGLQETQYF
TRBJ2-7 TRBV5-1 CASSLGTIPFEQYF
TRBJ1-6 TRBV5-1 CASSTRPGISGSPLHF
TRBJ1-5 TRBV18 CASSSGQGINQPQHF